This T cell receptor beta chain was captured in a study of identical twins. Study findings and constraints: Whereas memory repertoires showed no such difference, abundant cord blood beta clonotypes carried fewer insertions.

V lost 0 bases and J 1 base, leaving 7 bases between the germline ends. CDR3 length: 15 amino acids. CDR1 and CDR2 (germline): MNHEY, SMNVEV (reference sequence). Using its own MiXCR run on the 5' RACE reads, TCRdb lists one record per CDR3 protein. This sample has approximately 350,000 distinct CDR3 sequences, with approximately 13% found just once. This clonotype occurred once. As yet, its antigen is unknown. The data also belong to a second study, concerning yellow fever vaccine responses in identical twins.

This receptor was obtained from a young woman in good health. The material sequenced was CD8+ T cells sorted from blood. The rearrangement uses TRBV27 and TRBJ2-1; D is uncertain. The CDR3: CASSLSWSSYNEQFF. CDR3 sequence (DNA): TGTGCCAGCAGTTTATCTTGGTCTTCCTACAATGAGCAGTTCTTC.